One and the same sample provided the 8 T cell receptor beta chains below, sequenced in a study of glioma-infiltrating T cells. Amplification of TCR alpha and beta CDR3 regions from RNA used iRepertoire nested multiplex PCR. TCRdb re-called the multiplex PCR reads with MiXCR, one entry per CDR3 protein. This sample carries about 110,000 distinct CDR3 sequences, about 25% of them seen once, and the ten largest clones take 35%. The sequencing input was glioma tissue, nonneoplastic brain tissue, or PBMCs (not recorded which). All receptors come from a human donor with low-grade glioma or glioblastoma, undergoing nonglioma brain surgery, or in good health (not recorded which).

The sample holds many counts of this clonotype. The CDR3 DNA reads as TGCAGTACAGGGGTCGGCCGTGAAGCTTTCTTT. It codes for CSTGVGREAFF. The V and J genes are TRBV20-1 and TRBJ1-1, with TRBD1 matching over 7 bases. Trimming took 8 bases from V and 7 from J; bases not matched to a gene: 7. The length of the CDR3 is 11 residues. CDR1 and CDR2 (germline): DFQATT, SNEGSKA (reference sequence).

In its sample, this clonotype was seen a few times. The chain carries TRBV6-1 and TRBJ1-1; unclear D gene. This CDR3 spans 16 amino acids. Trimming took 5 bases from V and 4 from J, leaving 20 bases between them. CDR1 is MNHNS, CDR2 SASEGT, per germline. CDR3 bases: TGTGCCAGCAGTCGCACGACCTCAGCGGGAACCACTGAAGCTTTCTTT. It yields the protein CASSRTTSAGTTEAFF.

This clonotype was counted at least ten times. This sequence joins TRBV2 and TRBJ2-7; possibly TRBD1 or TRBD2 for D (5 bases each). This CDR3 contains 14 residues. The germline V gene encodes CDR1 SNHLY and CDR2 FYNNEI. The ends were cut back, 7 bases at V and 1 base at J, with 14 bases in the middle. The CDR3 DNA is TGTGCCAGCACCGGGACGGCTAGATCCTACGAGCAGTACTTC. Amino acid sequence: CASTGTARSYEQYF.

A few counts support this clonotype. The chain links TRBV10-3 to TRBJ1-4; 8 positions agree with TRBD1. There are 15 residues in the CDR3. Losses at the gene ends were 3 bases for V and 3 bases for J; bases not matched to a gene: 3. Germline loops: CDR1 ENHRY, CDR2 SYGVKD. This CDR3 is CAISDSGGPNEKLFF. The CDR3 DNA is TGTGCCATCAGTGATTCAGGGGGCCCTAATGAAAAACTGTTTTTT.

This clonotype was seen many times. The genes are TRBV18 and TRBJ2-3; unclear D gene. The CDR3 spans 13 residues. The ends were cut back, 6 bases at V and 2 bases at J, with 9 bases in the middle. Germline V gives CDR1 KGHSH, CDR2 LQKENI. CDR3 amino acids: CASSPGSTDTQYF. CDR3 DNA sequence: TGTGCCAGCTCTCCCGGTTCCACAGATACGCAGTATTTT.

At least ten counts were recorded for this clonotype. V usage is TRBV28 and J usage is TRBJ2-1, with TRBD2 matching 15 bases. The germline CDR1 and CDR2 sequences are MDHEN and SYDVKM. There are 14 residues in the CDR3. J lost 14 bases, V lost 5 bases, and 7 bases had no gene match. The CDR3 DNA reads TGTGCCAGCAGTGTCCCGGGACTAGCGGGAGGAGAGTTCTTC. Translating it yields CASSVPGLAGGEFF.

This clonotype has a count of ten or more. The genes are TRBV7-2 and TRBJ2-7; 7 bases align to TRBD2. V was clipped by 0 bases and J by 2 bases; unmatched bases: 4. The germline CDR1 and CDR2 sequences are SGHTA and FQGNSA. The length of the CDR3 is 15 residues. The CDR3 bases are TGTGCCAGCAGCTTAGCCGGGGGGAAGACCTACGAGCAGTACTTC. It is translated as CASSLAGGKTYEQYF.

Points on this clonotype: A junction end diverges from the germline sequence, so it may reflect a read error. The chain combines TRBV7-4 with TRBJ1-2; TRBD1 might be the D (5 bases). The CDR3 spans 15 residues. Germline CDR1 and CDR2: SGHVT and SQSDAQ. The CDR3 protein is CASSSLGTDVYDYTF. The DNA for the CDR3 is TGTGCCAGCAGCTCGCTCGGGACTGACGTCTATGACTACACCTTC.